Below are 28 T cell receptor beta chains sequenced from a single sample in a study of cytomegalovirus exposure and HLA in healthy donors listed by TCRdb under 2017. Receptor amplification or capture employed the immunoSEQ multiplex PCR assay. For the multiplex PCR, a mixture combining 60 forward primers for TCR Vbeta segments and 13 reverse primers for TCR Jbeta segments was used. TCRdb obtained this table from immuneACCESS and retained in-frame rearrangements with V and J assigned. These tables miss some clones; where compared with another copy, unresolved V genes account for less than half of the shortfall, and the remainder is unexplained. The sample yields 150,000 to 200,000 clones; around three quarters were counted once. 0.95% to 1.1% of the sample is taken by the ten largest. Material for sequencing was PBMCs. The receptors shown here come from a woman aged 40 to 49 in good health and CMV-seronegative.

V is TRBV11-3 and J is TRBJ1-2; D remains unclear. Trimming pared 5 bases from V and 8 bases from J, leaving 18 bases between. This CDR3 is built from 14 residues. Germline-derived CDR1 and CDR2 are SGHNT and YENEEA. The CDR3 DNA reads TGTGCCAGCAGCCTCCAGGAGGGCCGGTACGGCTACACCTTC. It is translated as CASSLQEGRYGYTF.

The chain links TRBV5-1 to TRBJ2-3; 11 bases align to TRBD1. Germline values: CDR1 SGHRS, CDR2 YFSETQ. The J segment lost 3 bases and the V segment lost 4 bases, leaving 4 bases of the junction unmatched. CDR3 length: 15 amino acids. The CDR3 bases are TGCGCCAGCAGCCCCGGACAGGGGGCAACAGATACGCAGTATTTT. As protein: CASSPGQGATDTQYF.

The chain employs TRBV6-5 and TRBJ2-5; tentatively, D is TRBD2 (7 bases). V was pared by 6 bases and J by 5 bases, with 19 bases between. The CDR3 consists of 15 residues. Germline assignment: CDR1 MNHEY and CDR2 SVGAGI. The CDR3 nucleotides are TGTGCCAGCAGGTCCTCGGGGGCGGGAGAGGAGACCCAGTACTTC. Amino acid sequence: CASRSSGAGEETQYF.

The J gene is TRBJ1-1, the V gene TRBV7-6; 7 bases line up with TRBD1. This CDR3 spans 16 amino acids. The trim removed 10 bases at V and 5 bases at J, leaving 19 bases unmatched. Germline CDR1 is SGHVS and CDR2 is FNYEAQ. CDR3 bases: TGTGCCACCAATCCCCTTGGAAGGGCAGGGGGGACTGAAGCTTTCTTT. It is translated as CATNPLGRAGGTEAFF.

The rearrangement links TRBV25-1 to TRBJ2-3; 7 bases align to TRBD1. CDR3 length equals 15 residues. Per the germline V gene, CDR1 is MGHDK and CDR2 is SYGVNS. Trimming at V came to 8 bases and at J to 1 base, leaving 9 bases not matched to a gene. CDR3 sequence reads: CASGVQGRRTDTQYF. CDR3 nucleotides: TGTGCCAGCGGTGTACAGGGGCGCCGCACAGATACGCAGTATTTT.

The gene calls are TRBV5-1 and TRBJ2-1; a weak D match, TRBD1 (5 bases). Germline assignment: CDR1 SGHRS and CDR2 YFSETQ. V lost 4 bases and J lost 0, with 11 bases in between. This CDR3 region has 15 residues. This CDR3 is CASSPRDPSYNEQFF. The CDR3 DNA sequence: TGCGCCAGCAGCCCCAGGGATCCCTCCTACAATGAGCAGTTCTTC.

The chain links TRBV6-1 to TRBJ1-3; the D is unclear. The V end lost 7 bases, the J end lost 4 bases, and 8 bases lay between the germline ends. Germline CDR1 MNHNS, CDR2 SASEGT. The CDR3 runs to 12 residues. DNA of the CDR3: TGTGCCAGCATGGGCGACGGAAACACCATATATTTT. It translates to CASMGDGNTIYF.

About this clone: The CDR3 carries no conserved terminal phenylalanine or tryptophan, so it likely arises from a read error. This chain links TRBV30 with TRBJ2-3; D not resolved. V lost 2 bases to trimming and J lost 2 bases, with 8 bases between them. The CDR3 sequence is 13 residues long. Per germline, CDR1 GTSNPN and CDR2 SVGIG (reference sequence). The CDR3 sequence: CAWSRSPTDTQYS. DNA for the CDR3: TGTGCCTGGAGTAGGTCTCCCACAGATACGCAGTATTCT.

This chain joins TRBV30 and TRBJ1-2, with D possibly matching TRBD1 (6 bases). V lost 3 bases and J 4 bases, leaving 18 bases between the germline ends. This CDR3 comprises 15 residues. The germline V gene encodes CDR1 GTSNPN and CDR2 SVGIG (reference sequence). The CDR3 sequence: CAWRAKGGGLYGYTF. The CDR3 DNA follows: TGTGCCTGGAGGGCCAAGGGGGGGGGCCTCTATGGCTACACCTTC.

In its sample, this clone was seen a few times. V and J are TRBV15 and TRBJ2-7; TRBD1 agrees at 10 bases. Germline-derived CDR1 and CDR2 are LNHNV and YYDKDF (reference sequence). V lost 5 bases and J lost 4; bases outside the gene matches: 11. This CDR3 region has 16 residues. The CDR3 protein is CATSRDTGTGAYEQYF. The CDR3 region has the DNA TGTGCCACCAGCCGCGATACCGGGACAGGGGCATACGAGCAGTACTTC.

This clone showed up just a few times. The chain links TRBV6-1 to TRBJ1-3; D uncertain. V was clipped by 0 bases and J by 0 bases, with 15 bases between them. The CDR3 contains 18 residues. CDR1 MNHNS and CDR2 SASEGT come from the germline V gene. The CDR3 coding sequence is TGTGCCAGCAGTGAAGCTTTCGGAGCACCCGACTCTGGAAACACCATATATTTT. Residues: CASSEAFGAPDSGNTIYF.

This clone was picked up a small number of times. The chain recombines TRBV28 with TRBJ1-5, with D hard to call. With 8 bases removed from V and 2 bases from J, the gap between germline ends came to 7 bases. The CDR3 runs 12 residues. Germline CDR1 MDHEN, CDR2 SYDVKM. The CDR3: CASSVGNQPQHF. CDR3 sequence (DNA): TGTGCCAGCTCAGTGGGCAATCAGCCCCAGCATTTT.

The chain combines TRBV29-1 with TRBJ2-5; 7 bases agree with TRBD1. Germline V CDR1 and CDR2: SQVTM, ANQGSEA. Trimming cost V 1 base and J 4 bases; bases outside gene matches: 3. The CDR3 has 13 amino acids. The CDR3 here is CSVEGQGGETQYF. CDR3 nucleotides: TGCAGCGTTGAAGGACAGGGCGGAGAGACCCAGTACTTC. The complete variable domain, with remaining parts taken from reference TRBV29-1 and TRBJ2-5, reads SAVISQKPSRDICQRGTSLTIQCQVDSQVTMMFWYRQQPGQSLTLIATANQGSEATYESGFVIDKFPISRPNLTFSTLTVSNMSPEDSSIYLCSVEGQGGETQYFGPGTRLLVL.

The V gene is TRBV7-2, the J gene TRBJ2-7; 9 nucleotides align to TRBD1. In germline, CDR1 is SGHTA, CDR2 FQGNSA. The CDR3 has 13 amino acids. V lost 5 bases, J lost 6 bases, and 5 bases stayed unmatched. The CDR3 DNA follows: TGTGCCAGCAGCGTTCGGGACAGGGCCGAGCAGTACTTC. This codes for CASSVRDRAEQYF.

This clone came up once. J is TRBJ2-3 and V is TRBV7-9; 12 nucleotides agree with TRBD2. V trimming: 6 bases; J trimming: 3 bases; junction bases outside the gene matches: 4. The CDR3 is 15 residues long. CDR1 SEHNR and CDR2 FQNEAQ come from the germline V gene (reference sequence). The CDR3 region is CASRPTSGRTDTQYF. In DNA, the CDR3 is TGTGCCAGCAGACCCACTAGCGGGAGGACAGATACGCAGTATTTT. Using reference TRBV7-9 and TRBJ2-3 for the parts outside the CDR3, the full variable domain is DTGVSQNPRHKITKRGQNVTFRCDPISEHNRLYWYRQTLGQGPEFLTYFQNEAQLEKSRLLSDRFSAERPKGSFSTLEIQRTEQGDSAMYLCASRPTSGRTDTQYFGPGTRLTVL.

The J gene is TRBJ2-7, the V gene TRBV5-1, with D possibly matching TRBD2 (6 bases). The CDR3 extends over 13 amino acids. The germline V gene has CDR1 SGHRS and CDR2 YFSETQ. Deletions cut 10 bases from V and 6 bases from J, with 20 bases between. The DNA of the CDR3 is TGCGCCTCCGCCCCGGAAAGGCGGGGCGAGCAGTACTTC. Its translation is CASAPERRGEQYF.

This chain connects TRBV7-9 to TRBJ2-1; 16 positions agree with TRBD2. This CDR3 comprises 16 residues. Germline-derived CDR1 and CDR2 are SEHNR and FQNEAQ (reference sequence). Germline trimming cut 5 bases from V and 8 bases from J; bases unmatched to any gene: 6. DNA of the CDR3: TGTGCCAGCAGCATGGGGACTAGCGGGAGGGGGGATGAGCAGTTCTTC. Translating it yields CASSMGTSGRGDEQFF. The whole variable domain, remainder taken from reference TRBV7-9 and TRBJ2-1, is DTGVSQNPRHKITKRGQNVTFRCDPISEHNRLYWYRQTLGQGPEFLTYFQNEAQLEKSRLLSDRFSAERPKGSFSTLEIQRTEQGDSAMYLCASSMGTSGRGDEQFFGPGTRLTVL.

In this sample, this clone turned up a few times. The rearrangement joins TRBV18 to TRBJ2-2; 7 nucleotides align to TRBD1. The CDR3 is made up of 15 amino acids. Germline values: CDR1 KGHSH, CDR2 LQKENI. V dropped 6 bases and J dropped 6; count of bases not matched to a gene: 10. The CDR3 sequence is CASSLFRQGSGELFF. Written as DNA, the CDR3 is TGTGCCAGCTCGCTTTTTCGACAGGGATCCGGGGAGCTGTTTTTT.

DNA of the CDR3: TGTGCCAGCAGCGTAGGGGGCAGTAGTGGAAACACCATATATTTT. It is translated as CASSVGGSSGNTIYF. V gene TRBV9 combines with J gene TRBJ1-3, with a possible D match to TRBD1 (5 bases). Germline loops: CDR1 SGDLS, CDR2 YYNGEE. V lost 0 bases to trimming and J lost 3 bases, with 10 bases between them. This CDR3 comprises 15 residues.

The chain has TRBV11-1 and TRBJ1-3; 8 bases agree with TRBD1. The V and J ends lost 2 bases and 3 bases, in that order; junction bases with no gene match: 12. This CDR3 comprises 18 residues. Germline V gene sequence: CDR1 SGHAT, CDR2 FQDESV (reference sequence). CDR3 sequence: CASSLNIPSDRDGNTIYF. The CDR3 DNA reads TGTGCCAGCAGCTTAAATATTCCGTCGGACAGGGATGGAAACACCATATATTTT.

This chain links TRBV6-5 with TRBJ1-5; no definite D call. This CDR3 has 13 residues. V gave up 5 bases and J gave up 5 bases, with 10 bases separating them. The germline gives CDR1 MNHEY, CDR2 SVGAGI. The CDR3 DNA follows: TGTGCCAGCAGTACCGCGATGGATCAGCCCCAGCATTTT. It is translated as CASSTAMDQPQHF.

The chain links TRBV9 to TRBJ2-7; D gene ambiguous. The CDR3 runs 12 residues. The ends were cut back, 0 bases at V and 4 bases at J, with 5 bases in the middle. Germline V gives CDR1 SGDLS, CDR2 YYNGEE. The CDR3 sequence is CASSVDGYEQYF. In DNA form, the CDR3 reads TGTGCCAGCAGCGTAGACGGGTACGAGCAGTACTTC.

CDR3 loop: CSVDRDSSPYNEQFF. DNA of the CDR3: TGCAGCGTTGATAGGGACAGTTCACCTTACAATGAGCAGTTCTTC. The chain employs TRBV29-1 and TRBJ2-1, with 7 bases fitting TRBD1. Germline values: CDR1 SQVTM, CDR2 ANQGSEA. The V segment lost 3 bases and the J segment 4 bases; nucleotides outside the gene matches: 9. The CDR3 is 15 amino acids.

This clone was counted a few times. V usage is TRBV5-1 and J usage is TRBJ2-5; TRBD2 is a possible D gene (6 bases). CDR1 and CDR2 from the germline V gene are SGHRS and YFSETQ. Trimming took 2 bases from V and 7 from J, leaving 15 bases between them. CDR3 size: 14 residues. The DNA for the CDR3 is TGCGCCAGCAGCTTTTGGGGACCGGAGGGGACCCAGTACTTC. Protein: CASSFWGPEGTQYF.

This chain links TRBV18 with TRBJ2-1; TRBD2 agrees at 10 bases. Germline loops: CDR1 KGHSH, CDR2 LQKENI. V shed 5 bases, J shed 0 bases, and the junction held 7 bases outside the gene matches. This CDR3 is 17 amino acids long. CDR3 nucleotides: TGTGCCAGCTCATCAGAAGCGGGAGGGCTCTCCTACAATGAGCAGTTCTTC. Translation gives CASSSEAGGLSYNEQFF.

The chain joins TRBV19 to TRBJ2-7, with 7 nucleotides matching TRBD1. There are 14 residues in the CDR3. Per the germline V gene, CDR1 is LNHDA and CDR2 is SQIVND (reference sequence). Unmatched junction bases numbered 3, after V lost 3 bases and J lost 1 base. CDR3 nucleotides: TGTGCCAGTAGTATGGGACAGAATTCCTACGAGCAGTACTTC. Protein: CASSMGQNSYEQYF.

The CDR3 DNA follows: TGTGCCAGTACCTCGGACACGATTAATGAAAAACTGTTTTTT. Amino acid sequence: CASTSDTINEKLFF. The chain has TRBV19 and TRBJ1-4; possible D gene TRBD1, 5 bases. Germline V gene sequence: CDR1 LNHDA, CDR2 SQIVND (reference sequence). Trimming took 7 bases from V and 4 from J, leaving 13 bases between them. This CDR3 has 14 residues.

The chain has TRBV19 and TRBJ2-2, with a possible D match to TRBD1 (5 bases). The CDR3 runs to 14 residues. In germline, CDR1 is LNHDA, CDR2 SQIVND (reference sequence). The ends were cut back, 5 bases at V and 6 bases at J, with 13 bases in the middle. The CDR3 nucleotides read TGTGCCAGTAGTTTATCCAGGGCTGCCGGGGAGCTGTTTTTT. Translating gives CASSLSRAAGELFF. The whole variable domain, filled in from reference TRBV19 and TRBJ2-2, reads DGGITQSPKYLFRKEGQNVTLSCEQNLNHDAMYWYRQDPGQGLRLIYYSQIVNDFQKGDIAEGYSVSREKKESFPLTVTSAQKNPTAFYLCASSLSRAAGELFFGEGSRLTVL.